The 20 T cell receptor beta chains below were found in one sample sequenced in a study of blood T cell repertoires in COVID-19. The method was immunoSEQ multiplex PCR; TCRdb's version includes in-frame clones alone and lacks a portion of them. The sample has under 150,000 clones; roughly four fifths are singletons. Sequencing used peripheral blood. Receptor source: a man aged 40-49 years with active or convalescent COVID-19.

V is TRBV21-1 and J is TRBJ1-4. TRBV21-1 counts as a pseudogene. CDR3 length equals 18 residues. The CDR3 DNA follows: TGTGCCAGCAGCGCCCTAGCCGTGGCTGCTGCAACTAATGAAAAACTGTTTTTT. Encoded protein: CASSALAVAAATNEKLFF.

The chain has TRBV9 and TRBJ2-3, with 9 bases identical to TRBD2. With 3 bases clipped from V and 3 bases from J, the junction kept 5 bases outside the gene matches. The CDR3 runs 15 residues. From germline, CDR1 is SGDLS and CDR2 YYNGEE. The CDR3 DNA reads TGTGCCAGCAGCGCCCGGACTAGCGAAACAGATACGCAGTATTTT. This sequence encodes CASSARTSETDTQYF.

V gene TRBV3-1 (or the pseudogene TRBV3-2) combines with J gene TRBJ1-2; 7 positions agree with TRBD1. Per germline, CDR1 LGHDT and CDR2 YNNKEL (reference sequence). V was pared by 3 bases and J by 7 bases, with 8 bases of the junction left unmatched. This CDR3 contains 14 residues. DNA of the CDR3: TGTGCCAGCAGCCACGATCGACAGGGTTCTGGCTACACCTTC. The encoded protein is CASSHDRQGSGYTF.

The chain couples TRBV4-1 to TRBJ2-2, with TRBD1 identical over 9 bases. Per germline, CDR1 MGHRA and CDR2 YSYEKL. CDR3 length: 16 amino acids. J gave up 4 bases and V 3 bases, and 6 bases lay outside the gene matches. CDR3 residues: CASSQYTGGLTGELFF. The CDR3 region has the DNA TGCGCCAGCAGCCAGTATACAGGGGGCCTCACCGGGGAGCTGTTTTTT.

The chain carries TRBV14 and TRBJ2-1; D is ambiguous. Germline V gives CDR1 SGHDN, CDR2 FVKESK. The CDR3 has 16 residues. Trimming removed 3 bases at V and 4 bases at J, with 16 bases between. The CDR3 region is CASSHPSGPKYNEQFF. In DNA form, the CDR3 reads TGTGCCAGCAGCCACCCCTCTGGGCCTAAATACAATGAGCAGTTCTTC.

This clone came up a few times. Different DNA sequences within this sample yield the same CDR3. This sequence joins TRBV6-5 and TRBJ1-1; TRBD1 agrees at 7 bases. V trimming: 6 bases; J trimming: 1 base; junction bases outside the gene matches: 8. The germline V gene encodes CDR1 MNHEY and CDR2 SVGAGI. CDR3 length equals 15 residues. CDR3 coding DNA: TGTGCCAGCAGACGTACAGGGGCTGGGAACACTGAAGCTTTCTTT. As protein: CASRRTGAGNTEAFF.

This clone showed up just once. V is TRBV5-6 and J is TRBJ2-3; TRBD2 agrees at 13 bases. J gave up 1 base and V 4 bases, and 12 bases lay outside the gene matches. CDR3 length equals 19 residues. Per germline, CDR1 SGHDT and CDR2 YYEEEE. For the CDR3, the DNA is TGTGCCAGCAGCACCCCGCCGGGACTAGCGGGGCCCCGCACAGATACGCAGTATTTT. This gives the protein CASSTPPGLAGPRTDTQYF.

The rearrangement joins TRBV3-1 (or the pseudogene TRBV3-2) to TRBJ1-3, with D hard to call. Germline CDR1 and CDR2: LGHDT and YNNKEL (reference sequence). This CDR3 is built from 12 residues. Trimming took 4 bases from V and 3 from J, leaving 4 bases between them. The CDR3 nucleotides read TGTGCCAGCAGCCGCAGTGGAAACACCATATATTTT. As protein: CASSRSGNTIYF.

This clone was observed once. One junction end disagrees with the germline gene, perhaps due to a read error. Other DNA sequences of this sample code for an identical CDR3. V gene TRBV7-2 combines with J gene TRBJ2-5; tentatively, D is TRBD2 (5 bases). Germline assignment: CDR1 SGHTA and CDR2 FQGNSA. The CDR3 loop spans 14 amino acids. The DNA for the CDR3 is TGTGCCAGCAGTTTAGGACTCTCACAAGAGACCCAGTACTTC. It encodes CASSLGLSQETQYF. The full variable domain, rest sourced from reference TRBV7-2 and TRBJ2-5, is GAGVSQSPSNKVTEKGKDVELRCDPISGHTALYWYRQSLGQGLEFLIYFQGNSAPDKSGLPSDRFSAERTGGSVSTLTIQRTQQEDSAVYLCASSLGLSQETQYFGPGTRLLVL.

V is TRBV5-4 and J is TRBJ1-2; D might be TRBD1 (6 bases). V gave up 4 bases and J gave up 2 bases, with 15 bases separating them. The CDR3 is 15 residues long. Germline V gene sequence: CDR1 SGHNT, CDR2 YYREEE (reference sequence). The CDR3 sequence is CASSRETGANYGYTF. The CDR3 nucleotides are TGTGCCAGCAGCCGAGAGACAGGTGCCAACTATGGCTACACCTTC. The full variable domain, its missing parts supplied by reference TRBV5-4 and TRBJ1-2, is ETGVTQSPTHLIKTRGQQVTLRCSSQSGHNTVSWYQQALGQGPQFIFQYYREEENGRGNFPPRFSGLQFPNYSSELNVNALELDDSALYLCASSRETGANYGYTFGSGTRLTVV.

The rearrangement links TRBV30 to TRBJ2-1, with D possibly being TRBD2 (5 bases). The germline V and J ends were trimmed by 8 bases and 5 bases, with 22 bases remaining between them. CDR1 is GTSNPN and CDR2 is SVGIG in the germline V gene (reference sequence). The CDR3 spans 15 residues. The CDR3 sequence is CARARGGGGNNEQFF. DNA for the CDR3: TGTGCCCGGGCCCGGGGTGGCGGAGGTAACAATGAGCAGTTCTTC.

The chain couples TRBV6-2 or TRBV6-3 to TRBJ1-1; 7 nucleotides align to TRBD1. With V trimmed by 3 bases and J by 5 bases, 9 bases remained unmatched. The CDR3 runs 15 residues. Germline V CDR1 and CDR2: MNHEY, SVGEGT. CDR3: CASSYLTGANTEAFF. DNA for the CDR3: TGTGCCAGCAGTTATCTAACAGGGGCAAATACTGAAGCTTTCTTT.

The CDR3 sequence: CASSYGGLGGGQTQYF. The CDR3, as DNA: TGTGCCAGCAGTTACGGAGGGCTGGGCGGGGGACAGACCCAGTACTTC. V and J are TRBV6-5 and TRBJ2-5, with 7 bases matching TRBD2. Germline lookup yields CDR1 MNHEY and CDR2 SVGAGI. This CDR3 has 16 residues. J was trimmed by 6 bases and V by 2 bases; bases with no gene match: 12.

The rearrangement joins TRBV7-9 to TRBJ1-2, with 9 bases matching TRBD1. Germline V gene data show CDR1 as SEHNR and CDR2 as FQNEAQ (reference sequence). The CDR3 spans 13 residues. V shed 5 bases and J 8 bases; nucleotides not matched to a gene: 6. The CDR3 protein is CASSRTGAEGYTF. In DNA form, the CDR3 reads TGTGCCAGCAGCCGGACAGGGGCGGAAGGCTACACCTTC.

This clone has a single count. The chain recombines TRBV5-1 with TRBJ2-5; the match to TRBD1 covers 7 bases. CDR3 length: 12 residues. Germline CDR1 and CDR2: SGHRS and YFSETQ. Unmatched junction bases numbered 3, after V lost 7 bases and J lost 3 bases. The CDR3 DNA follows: TGCGCCAGCGGGACAGAAAAAGAGACCCAGTACTTC. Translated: CASGTEKETQYF.

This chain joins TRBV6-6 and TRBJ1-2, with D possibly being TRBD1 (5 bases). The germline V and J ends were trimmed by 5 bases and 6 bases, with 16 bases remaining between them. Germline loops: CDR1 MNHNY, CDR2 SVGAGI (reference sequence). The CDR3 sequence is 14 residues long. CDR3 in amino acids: CASSRFPDTDGYTF. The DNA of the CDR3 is TGTGCCAGCAGTCGATTTCCGGACACCGATGGCTACACCTTC.

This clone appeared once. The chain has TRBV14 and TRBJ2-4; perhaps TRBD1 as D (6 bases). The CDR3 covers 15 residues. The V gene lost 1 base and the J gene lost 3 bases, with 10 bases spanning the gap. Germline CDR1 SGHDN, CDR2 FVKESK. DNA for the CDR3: TGTGCCAGCAGCCAAGGAGGGGGACACAAAAACATTCAGTACTTC. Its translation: CASSQGGGHKNIQYF. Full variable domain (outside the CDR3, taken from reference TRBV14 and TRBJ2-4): EAGVTQFPSHSVIEKGQTVTLRCDPISGHDNLYWYRRVMGKEIKFLLHFVKESKQDESGMPNNRFLAERTGGTYSTLKVQPAELEDSGVYFCASSQGGGHKNIQYFGAGTRLSVL.

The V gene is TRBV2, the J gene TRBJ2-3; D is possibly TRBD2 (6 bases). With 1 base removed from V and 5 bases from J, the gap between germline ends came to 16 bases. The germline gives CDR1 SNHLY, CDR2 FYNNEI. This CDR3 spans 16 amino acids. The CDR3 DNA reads TGTGCCAGCAGTGAAGGGACCGGGGGACCACTAGATACGCAGTATTTT. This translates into CASSEGTGGPLDTQYF. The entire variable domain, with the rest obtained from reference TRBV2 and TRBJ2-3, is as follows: EPEVTQTPSHQVTQMGQEVILRCVPISNHLYFYWYRQILGQKVEFLVSFYNNEISEKSEIFDDQFSVERPDGSNFTLKIRSTKLEDSAMYFCASSEGTGGPLDTQYFGPGTRLTVL.

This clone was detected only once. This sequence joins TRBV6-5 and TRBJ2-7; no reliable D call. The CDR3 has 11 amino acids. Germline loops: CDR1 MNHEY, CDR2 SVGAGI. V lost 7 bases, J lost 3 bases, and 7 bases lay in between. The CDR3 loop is CASTQDYEQYF. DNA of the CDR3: TGTGCCAGCACCCAGGACTACGAGCAGTACTTC.

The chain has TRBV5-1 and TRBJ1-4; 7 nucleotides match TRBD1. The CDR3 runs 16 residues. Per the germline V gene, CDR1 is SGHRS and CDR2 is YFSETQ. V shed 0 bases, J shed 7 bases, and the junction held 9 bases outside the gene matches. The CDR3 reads CASSLGQLTGAEKLFF. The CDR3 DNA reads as TGCGCCAGCAGCTTGGGCCAACTTACAGGGGCTGAAAAACTGTTTTTT.